Listed below are T cell receptor beta chains from one sample, sequenced in a study of T cell responses to AZD1222 COVID-19 vaccine. Here immunoSEQ multiplex PCR was the method, and the copy in TCRdb shows in-frame clones only, minus some. The table shows around 99,000 clones, with 90% to 95% occurring only once. The source material was peripheral blood, sampled 28 days after the second AZD1222 dose. These receptors were obtained from an adult who received the AZD1222 COVID-19 vaccine. The CDR3 runs from the conserved cysteine through the conserved F or W. The D gene is left open where the match is weak. A clone size is listed for some rows: how often the clone was seen (once, few, many), or a class if it is expanded.

abundance	len	v_gene	j_gene	d_gene	CDR3nt	CDR3aa
NA	12	TRBV4-3	TRBJ2-2	NA	TGCGCCAGCAGCCAAGATAGCGGGGAGCTGTTTTTT	CASSQDSGELFF
NA	17	TRBV28	TRBJ1-5	TRBD1	TGTGCCAGCAGTCTGTGGACAGGGGCGTTTGGACTTCAGCCCCAGCATTTT	CASSLWTGAFGLQPQHF
NA	13	TRBV19	TRBJ1-5	NA	TGTGCCAGTAGCAACAGGGAGTTTCAGCCCCAGCATTTT	CASSNREFQPQHF
NA	14	TRBV6-5	TRBJ1-2	NA	TGTGCCAGCAGTTACAGGGACGGCCCCTATGGCTACACCTTC	CASSYRDGPYGYTF
few	14	TRBV27	TRBJ1-6	TRBD1	TGTGCCAGCAGTCATACAGGGGAAAATTCACCCCTCCACTTT	CASSHTGENSPLHF
NA	14	TRBV13	TRBJ2-5	TRBD2	TGTGCCAGCAGCTTAAGCGGGGGTCAAGAGACCCAGTACTTC	CASSLSGGQETQYF
NA	15	TRBV19	TRBJ1-2	TRBD1	TGTGCCAGTAGCGAAACCGGGACAGGGGTCTATGGCTACACCTTC	CASSETGTGVYGYTF
NA	14	TRBV27	TRBJ1-6	NA	TGTGCCAGCACCGTAGGGGTTGACGGCTCACCCCTCCACTTT	CASTVGVDGSPLHF
NA	13	TRBV9	TRBJ2-7	TRBD1	TGTGCCAGCGGAGGACAGGGGAGATACGAGCAGTACTTC	CASGGQGRYEQYF
NA	15	TRBV7-2	TRBJ1-1	NA	TGTGCCAGCAGCTTAGAGGACAGACCGAACACTGAAGCTTTCTTT	CASSLEDRPNTEAFF
NA	16	TRBV14	TRBJ2-3	TRBD2	TGTGCCAGCAGCCCCCTAGCGGGAGGTGGGACAGATACGCAGTATTTT	CASSPLAGGGTDTQYF
NA	14	TRBV3-1/TRBV3-2	TRBJ1-4	NA	TGTGCCAGCAGTGGCGGACCGAAGAATGAAAAACTGTTTTTT	CASSGGPKNEKLFF
NA	20	TRBV6-6	TRBJ2-6	TRBD1	TGTGCCAGCAGTCGCGCCGAACCGGGACAGGGATCGTCTGGGGCCAACGTCCTGACTTTC	CASSRAEPGQGSSGANVLTF
NA	17	TRBV6-2/TRBV6-3	TRBJ1-5	NA	TGTGCCAGCAGTCCCGGGTCCGGGTCAGCTATAAATCAGCCCCAGCATTTT	CASSPGSGSAINQPQHF
NA	14	TRBV9	TRBJ2-7	NA	TGTGCCAGCAGCCCCGGGCCCAAAACCTACGAGCAGTACTTC	CASSPGPKTYEQYF
once	17	TRBV4-1	TRBJ1-1	TRBD1	TGCGCCAGCAGCCAACATATTCCGGGACAGGGGAACACTGAAGCTTTCTTT	CASSQHIPGQGNTEAFF
once	13	TRBV27	TRBJ2-2	NA	TGTGCCAGCAGTCGCCCTTTTACCGGGGAGCTGTTTTTT	CASSRPFTGELFF
NA	13	TRBV5-1	TRBJ1-1	NA	TGCGCCAGCAGCTTAGAAGGGTTCACTGAAGCTTTCTTT	CASSLEGFTEAFF
NA	16	TRBV27	TRBJ2-7	NA	TGTGCCAGCAGTTTATTAAAGGGGGGACAGCCCTACGAGCAGTACTTC	CASSLLKGGQPYEQYF
NA	14	TRBV6-2/TRBV6-3	TRBJ2-7	TRBD2	TGTGCCAGCAGTTTTGCGGGAGCCTCCCACGAGCAGTACTTC	CASSFAGASHEQYF
NA	16	TRBV19	TRBJ2-3	NA	TGTGCCAGTAGTATTGGAAATAGCGGTAGCACAGATACGCAGTATTTT	CASSIGNSGSTDTQYF
NA	16	TRBV15	TRBJ1-2	TRBD1	TGTGCCACCAGCAGAGGACAGGGTGGCATGGACTATGGCTACACCTTC	CATSRGQGGMDYGYTF
NA	13	TRBV28	TRBJ1-2	TRBD1	TGTGCCAGCAGGAGAGGGGGCGACTATGGCTACACCTTC	CASRRGGDYGYTF
NA	14	TRBV24-1	TRBJ1-2	NA	TGTGCCACCAGTGATGGAGGCGCTAACTATGGCTACACCTTC	CATSDGGANYGYTF
NA	12	TRBV27	TRBJ2-3	NA	TGTGCCAGCAGTCCTCCGGGGGATACGCAGTATTTT	CASSPPGDTQYF
NA	15	TRBV5-4	TRBJ2-7	TRBD2	TGTGCCAGCACCCCGTCGGCTAGCGGGACCTACGAGCAGTACTTC	CASTPSASGTYEQYF
NA	14	TRBV2	TRBJ1-4	NA	TGTGCCAGCAGTGAAGACAAGGGGGGCGAAAAACTGTTTTTT	CASSEDKGGEKLFF
NA	14	TRBV18	TRBJ2-5	NA	TGTGCCAGCTCACGGCCGGGACTGGAAGAGACCCAGTACTTC	CASSRPGLEETQYF
NA	12	TRBV6-2/TRBV6-3	TRBJ2-7	NA	TGTGCCAGCAGTTGGCCCCCCAGGGAGCAGTACTTC	CASSWPPREQYF
NA	14	TRBV2	TRBJ2-7	NA	TGTGCCAGCAGGGCCAGGGGTCACTCCTACGAGCAGTACTTC	CASRARGHSYEQYF
NA	11	TRBV7-9	TRBJ1-1	NA	TGTGCCAGCAGCTTAACCCCTGAAGCTTTCTTT	CASSLTPEAFF
NA	16	TRBV28	TRBJ2-1	NA	TGTGCCAGCAGTTTTCCGAGTAGAAAGGTTGGCAATGAGCAGTTCTTC	CASSFPSRKVGNEQFF
NA	13	TRBV18	TRBJ1-2	NA	TGTGCCAGCTCACTGGACGCAAGCTATGGCTACACCTTC	CASSLDASYGYTF
NA	16	TRBV5-8	TRBJ1-2	TRBD1	TGTGCCAGCAGCCATTACCCGGGACAGGGAGACTATGGCTACACCTTC	CASSHYPGQGDYGYTF
NA	11	TRBV2	TRBJ2-7	NA	TGTGCCAGCCGGGGGCTGTTCGAGCAGTACTTC	CASRGLFEQYF
NA	15	TRBV18	TRBJ1-5	TRBD1	TGTGCCAGCTCCCAGGGACAGGGTCGAGATCAGCCCCAGCATTTT	CASSQGQGRDQPQHF